Here is one T cell receptor beta chain with its context. Its target is not known. CDR3 length: 12 amino acids. Trimming removed 5 bases from V and 6 bases from J, with 11 bases in between. Per the germline V gene, CDR1 is MDHEN and CDR2 is SYDVKM. The sample originates from a study of T cell repertoires in cytomegalovirus infection. On the study more broadly: It was the public TCR beta signatures that indicated both CMV infection and matching HLA type. Findings and limits, study-wide: Within the response measured ex vivo, HLA-C-restricted CMV-specific TCR beta clonotypes were dominant. There were carriers of CMV plus the relevant HLA, and cumulative public TCR beta family frequency identified them.

TCRdb reanalysed the reads using MiXCR and keeps one entry per CDR3 protein. The data contain about 740,000 distinct CDR3 sequences, 35% to 40% of them seen just once; the ten biggest clones take up 2.8%. The sequenced sample consisted of PBMCs. The TCR was taken from a human donor in good health (CMV status not recorded). Some clones in this sample may be carry-over from other donors' samples. The rearrangement links TRBV28 to TRBJ2-7; no firm D call. CDR3 bases: TGTGCCAGCAGTCTTAAATTACGCGAGCAGTACTTC. Encoded protein: CASSLKLREQYF.